The next 24 T cell receptor beta chains were all read from a single sample in a study of cytomegalovirus exposure and HLA in healthy donors. The study ran its PCR with 60 Vbeta and 13 Jbeta primers. Measured with immunoSEQ multiplex PCR; TCRdb has only the in-frame clones, and not every one. The profile covers 65,000 to 85,000 clones, with more than 60% appearing a single time and 3% taken by the ten largest. Sequencing was carried out using PBMCs. The source is a man aged 45 to 65 in good health and CMV-seropositive.

The V gene is TRBV27, the J gene TRBJ1-3; 9 bases line up with TRBD1. The CDR3 length is 20 residues. V gave up 6 bases and J gave up 2 bases; unmatched junction bases: 20. CDR1 is MNHEY and CDR2 is SMNVEV in the germline V gene (reference sequence). The DNA for the CDR3 is TGTGCCAGCAGGCAGACCGGGACAGGGAGTCTTCGGCTAACTGGAAACACCATATATTTT. Amino acids: CASRQTGTGSLRLTGNTIYF.

The chain couples TRBV7-2 to TRBJ2-7, with a possible D match to TRBD2 (6 bases). CDR1 and CDR2 from the germline V gene are SGHTA and FQGNSA. This CDR3 contains 15 residues. V lost 5 bases, J lost 4 bases, and 18 bases lay in between. CDR3 coding DNA: TGTGCCAGCAGCCGACCGGGACTCGGGGTATACGAGCAGTACTTC. Its translation: CASSRPGLGVYEQYF.

As regards this clone: Compared with germline, one end of the junction differs, possibly owing to a read error. The gene calls are TRBV5-5 and TRBJ2-6; perhaps TRBD1 as D (5 bases). The CDR3 contains 15 residues. Germline values: CDR1 SGHKS, CDR2 YYEKEE (reference sequence). CDR3 nucleotides: TGTGCCAGCAGCTTGGTTGCGACTGGGGCCAACGGCCTGACTTTC. It encodes CASSLVATGANGLTF.

This chain joins TRBV5-6 and TRBJ1-1; 8 nucleotides match TRBD1. Germline V lookup: CDR1 SGHDT, CDR2 YYEEEE. Trimming removed 3 bases from V and 4 bases from J; junction bases left unmatched: 2. The CDR3 sequence is 13 residues long. CDR3 nucleotide sequence: TGTGCCAGCAGCTGGACAGGGACCACTGAAGCTTTCTTT. Its translation is CASSWTGTTEAFF.

The chain is built from TRBV19 and TRBJ2-6, with 11 bases matching TRBD1. The V and J ends lost 5 bases and 3 bases, in that order; junction bases with no gene match: 3. There are 16 residues in the CDR3. Germline values: CDR1 LNHDA, CDR2 SQIVND (reference sequence). The CDR3 loop reads CASSRDRGSGANVLTF. Written as DNA, the CDR3 is TGTGCCAGTAGTCGGGACAGGGGGAGTGGGGCCAACGTCCTGACTTTC. Supplemented by reference TRBV19 and TRBJ2-6, the full variable domain reads DGGITQSPKYLFRKEGQNVTLSCEQNLNHDAMYWYRQDPGQGLRLIYYSQIVNDFQKGDIAEGYSVSREKKESFPLTVTSAQKNPTAFYLCASSRDRGSGANVLTFGAGSRLTVL.

The rearrangement uses TRBV6-6 and TRBJ2-3, with D possibly matching TRBD2 (5 bases). Germline CDR1 reads MNHNY; CDR2 reads SVGAGI (reference sequence). The CDR3 has 14 residues. Trimming took off 6 bases at V and 0 bases at J, with 10 bases between the two ends. The CDR3 region has the DNA TGTGCCAGCAGGGGAGCGAGTAGCACAGATACGCAGTATTTT. It codes for CASRGASSTDTQYF.

V is TRBV19 and J is TRBJ2-5, with D perhaps TRBD2 (6 bases). V was trimmed by 3 bases and J by 4 bases, leaving 15 bases between them. The CDR3 spans 15 residues. From germline, CDR1 is LNHDA and CDR2 SQIVND (reference sequence). CDR3 sequence (DNA): TGTGCCAGTAGTATGGGTGCGGGAACGGTAGAGACCCAGTACTTC. As protein: CASSMGAGTVETQYF.

This chain connects TRBV11-3 to TRBJ2-7; D gene ambiguous. The CDR3 contains 13 residues. Germline V CDR1 and CDR2: SGHNT, YENEEA. V was shortened by 1 base and J by 4 bases, with 8 bases between the two germline ends. CDR3 bases: TGTGCCAGCAGCTTAGGCGAGGCGTACGAGCAGTACTTC. Protein: CASSLGEAYEQYF.

This clone was counted once. The chain joins TRBV18 to TRBJ2-1; TRBD2 matches at 11 bases. Germline CDR1 KGHSH, CDR2 LQKENI. The CDR3 spans 15 residues. J lost 7 bases, V lost 4 bases, and 6 bases had no gene match. Here the CDR3 reads CASSLRLAGLNEQFF. In DNA form, the CDR3 reads TGTGCCAGCTCACTGAGACTAGCGGGATTAAATGAGCAGTTCTTC.

This clone has just one count. The chain combines TRBV30 with TRBJ2-1; 10 bases line up with TRBD2. Germline V CDR1 and CDR2: GTSNPN, SVGIG (reference sequence). Unmatched junction bases numbered 6, after V lost 1 base and J lost 12 bases. The CDR3 runs to 13 residues. CDR3 nucleotides: TGTGCCTGGAGTGAGCGGGAGGGTTCTCCGCAGTTCTTC. Its translation: CAWSEREGSPQFF.

The genes are TRBV5-4 and TRBJ1-1; TRBD1 aligns across 8 bases. The junction had 5 bases not matched to a gene; V was cut back by 3 bases and J by 1 base. This CDR3 region has 15 residues. Per the germline V gene, CDR1 is SGHNT and CDR2 is YYREEE (reference sequence). The CDR3 is CASSSTGTGNTEAFF. The DNA of the CDR3 is TGTGCCAGCAGCTCCACCGGGACAGGGAACACTGAAGCTTTCTTT.

The J gene is TRBJ2-3, the V gene TRBV11-3; possibly TRBD1 for D (6 bases). The CDR3 length is 16 residues. Trimming pared 5 bases from V and 0 bases from J, leaving 15 bases between. CDR1 is SGHNT, CDR2 YENEEA, per germline. This CDR3 is CASSRRQAFSTDTQYF. The DNA of the CDR3 is TGTGCCAGCAGCCGTAGACAGGCATTTAGCACAGATACGCAGTATTTT.

V usage is TRBV25-1 and J usage is TRBJ1-1, with TRBD1 matching 7 bases. V gave up 5 bases and J gave up 4 bases; unmatched junction bases: 4. Germline V CDR1 and CDR2: MGHDK, SYGVNS. The CDR3 loop spans 13 amino acids. The CDR3 loop is CASSRQGFTEAFF. CDR3 in DNA: TGTGCCAGCAGTAGACAGGGATTCACTGAAGCTTTCTTT.

Only one count was recorded for this clone. The chain is built from TRBV6-4 and TRBJ1-1; TRBD1 might be the D (5 bases). Germline V gene sequence: CDR1 MRHNA, CDR2 SNTAGT. V dropped 6 bases and J dropped 0 bases, with 14 bases sitting between them. This CDR3 contains 15 residues. CDR3 loop: CASRAGWNMNTEAFF. DNA of the CDR3: TGTGCCAGCAGAGCAGGGTGGAACATGAACACTGAAGCTTTCTTT.

The chain's CDR3 is CASSLSLGLVRNEQYF. CDR3 bases: TGTGCCAGCAGTTTATCTTTGGGGCTGGTCAGGAACGAGCAGTACTTC. The chain has TRBV27 and TRBJ2-7; a possible D gene is TRBD1 (5 bases). Germline CDR1 reads MNHEY; CDR2 reads SMNVEV (reference sequence). Trimming took 0 bases from V and 5 from J, leaving 17 bases between them. The CDR3 is made up of 16 amino acids.

The chain is built from TRBV10-3 and TRBJ2-7; 8 bases are shared with TRBD1. The CDR3 length is 17 residues. The germline CDR1 and CDR2 sequences are ENHRY and SYGVKD. V lost 3 bases and J lost 5; bases outside the gene matches: 15. The CDR3 DNA reads as TGTGCCATCAGTGACTCCAATAGCTATAGGACAGGGAACGAGCAGTACTTC. As protein: CAISDSNSYRTGNEQYF.

This chain uses TRBV7-2 with TRBJ2-3, with 11 nucleotides matching TRBD2. The germline CDR1 and CDR2 sequences are SGHTA and FQGNSA. This CDR3 comprises 16 residues. After removal of 5 bases from V and 5 bases from J, the junction contained 9 bases not matched to a gene. CDR3 coding DNA: TGTGCCAGCAGCCCGACAGGGACTAGCGGCCGAGATACGCAGTATTTT. Translating gives CASSPTGTSGRDTQYF.

This clone was seen a single time. The genes are TRBV5-6 and TRBJ1-4; 8 nucleotides line up with TRBD1. There are 14 residues in the CDR3. Germline CDR1 reads SGHDT; CDR2 reads YYEEEE. V lost 3 bases, J lost 3 bases, and 1 base stayed unmatched. The CDR3 spells CASSSDRANEKLFF. The CDR3 DNA reads as TGTGCCAGCAGCTCGGACAGGGCTAATGAAAAACTGTTTTTT. The full variable domain, rest sourced from reference TRBV5-6 and TRBJ1-4, is DAGVTQSPTHLIKTRGQQVTLRCSPKSGHDTVSWYQQALGQGPQFIFQYYEEEERQRGNFPDRFSGHQFPNYSSELNVNALLLGDSALYLCASSSDRANEKLFFGSGTQLSVL.

This chain connects TRBV14 to TRBJ2-7; D call uncertain. V dropped 0 bases and J dropped 7 bases, with 10 bases sitting between them. CDR3 length equals 13 residues. Germline V gives CDR1 SGHDN, CDR2 FVKESK. DNA for the CDR3: TGTGCCAGCAGCCAAGAGAACTACTCAGAGCAGTACTTC. Amino acid sequence: CASSQENYSEQYF.

The genes are TRBV11-3 and TRBJ1-3; 7 nucleotides match TRBD1. The CDR3 length is 15 residues. Germline assignment: CDR1 SGHNT and CDR2 YENEEA. V lost 5 bases, J lost 0 bases, and 4 bases stayed unmatched. In DNA form, the CDR3 reads TGTGCCAGCAGCGCGGGACAGATCTCTGGAAACACCATATATTTT. It encodes CASSAGQISGNTIYF.

In its sample, this clone was seen a few times. The sample has other DNA sequences that encode this CDR3 too. The rearrangement uses TRBV18 and TRBJ1-1, with D maybe TRBD1 (6 bases). The CDR3 loop spans 15 amino acids. Trimming pared 3 bases from V and 1 base from J, leaving 12 bases between. Germline assignment: CDR1 KGHSH and CDR2 LQKENI. The CDR3 protein is CASSPERDKNTEAFF. CDR3 in DNA: TGTGCCAGCTCACCGGAAAGGGACAAGAACACTGAAGCTTTCTTT.

As regards this clone: The identical CDR3 is also encoded by other nucleotide sequences in the sample. This rearrangement joins TRBV9 to TRBJ1-2; 12 bases are shared with TRBD1. The CDR3 runs 14 residues. The germline V gene encodes CDR1 SGDLS and CDR2 YYNGEE. The V and J ends lost 3 bases and 7 bases, in that order; junction bases with no gene match: 4. CDR3 in amino acids: CASSAGQGASGYTF. CDR3 nucleotides: TGTGCCAGCAGCGCGGGACAGGGGGCAAGTGGCTACACCTTC.

This clone was counted between two and nine times. The chain uses TRBV10-3 and TRBJ2-4; TRBD1 might be the D (5 bases). V dropped 3 bases and J dropped 6 bases, with 12 bases sitting between them. Germline loops: CDR1 ENHRY, CDR2 SYGVKD. This CDR3 spans 14 amino acids. This CDR3 is CAISEGVVGNIQYF. The CDR3 nucleotides are TGTGCCATCAGTGAAGGGGTAGTAGGAAACATTCAGTACTTC.

This chain connects TRBV7-3 to TRBJ2-2; D possibly corresponds to TRBD2 (5 bases). This CDR3 has 15 amino acids. The V gene lost 6 bases and the J gene lost 0 bases, with 11 bases spanning the gap. Germline CDR1 SGHTA, CDR2 FQGTGA. CDR3 sequence reads: CASRPTSTNTGELFF. CDR3 DNA: TGTGCCAGCAGGCCTACTAGTACGAACACCGGGGAGCTGTTTTTT.